This TCR beta chain is from a study of neurological immune-mediated disorders. This clonotype has a count of ten or more. The CDR3 is 15 residues long. V was pared by 6 bases and J by 2 bases, with 7 bases of the junction left unmatched. Template-switch 5'RACE cDNA synthesis added a 10-nucleotide unique molecular identifier. Each CDR3 protein gets one entry after TCRdb re-called the 5' RACE reads with MiXCR. The repertoire holds about 53,000 distinct CDR3 sequences, approximately 9.2% seen once, with 1.9% in the top ten. Sample time point: longitudinal time-point 3. The genes are TRBV12-3 or TRBV12-4 and TRBJ2-5, with TRBD1 matching over 9 bases. Input material: PBMCs. The clonotype originates from a woman aged 40 to 50 in good health. Here the CDR3 reads CASSRGTGRQETQYF. In nucleotides, the CDR3 is TGTGCCAGCAGCCGGGGGACAGGGAGACAAGAGACCCAGTACTTC.